The clone carrying this TCR beta chain was recorded a few times. The target antigen is unknown. This sample stems from a study of post-analysis software for immune sequencing data. Study results and limitations: People with multiple sclerosis had a significantly lower normalized Chao1 diversity than controls did. The authors found that F measure strongly co-clustered same-batch samples. There were a few TRBV segments more frequent in patients than controls, and TRBV5-6, TRBV5-1 and TRBV20-1 were among them.

There are 14 residues in the CDR3. V gave up 4 bases and J gave up 3 bases, with 16 bases separating them. Looked up from germline, CDR1 is SQVTM and CDR2 is ANQGSEA. The TCR beta cDNA libraries carried unique molecular identifiers. The T cell input of about 0.9 to 10 million gave about 500,000 cDNA molecules. One entry per CDR3 protein, called by TCRdb with MiXCR from the PCR reads. The sample has roughly 540,000 distinct CDR3 sequences; less than 40% are singletons. Sequenced input: blood. This TCR derives from a girl between 2 and 17 years old with multiple sclerosis. The chain links TRBV29-1 to TRBJ2-7; D is perhaps TRBD2 (5 bases). CDR3 sequence: CSVGPRASGYEQYF. The CDR3 DNA is TGCAGCGTTGGACCCCGGGCAAGCGGCTACGAGCAGTACTTC.